This entry is about one T cell receptor beta chain. Original processing notes: Amplification with reference gene primers provided the estimates of nucleated cell counts. Produced via immunoSEQ multiplex PCR; TCRdb's table is partial and in-frame only. V and J calls and clone size are those listed in that table; D and trimming were worked out from the DNA. This table has approximately 140,000 clones, around 89% appearing once. Enrolled during active infection, Seattle patients were then followed longitudinally. The data were obtained in a study of blood T cell repertoires in COVID-19. About the research overall: The study drew acute and convalescent COVID-19 samples from the United States, Italy and Spain. PBMCs, B-cell-depleted T cells, or T cells were the source of the cDNA or gDNA that made up the material.

CDR1 and CDR2 (germline): LGHDT, YNNKEL (reference sequence). The J segment lost 8 bases and the V segment lost 1 base, leaving 4 bases of the junction unmatched. This CDR3 contains 14 residues. The clonotype comes from a human donor with COVID-19, enrolled during active disease. The donor label of this sample is uncertain. Sequenced material: peripheral blood. The chain uses TRBV3-1 (or the pseudogene TRBV3-2) and TRBJ1-2; 10 nucleotides agree with TRBD1. The CDR3 spells CASSQAGQGTGYTF. The CDR3, as DNA: TGTGCCAGCAGCCAAGCGGGACAGGGGACAGGCTACACCTTC.